The 23 T cell receptor beta chains in this list originate from one sample, sequenced in a study of cytomegalovirus exposure and HLA in healthy donors. Clones were read by immunoSEQ multiplex PCR, and TCRdb kept only the in-frame ones, dropping some. The sample gives under 75,000 clones, about 97% of which show up once; roughly 1.6% is in the top ten. Sequencing was carried out using PBMCs. The source of these receptors is a young woman in good health and CMV-seropositive.

The chain carries TRBV19 and TRBJ1-2, with D possibly TRBD1 on 6 matching bases. Germline-derived CDR1 and CDR2 are LNHDA and SQIVND (reference sequence). CDR3 length: 14 residues. Trimming removed 6 bases at V and 4 bases at J, with 15 bases between. CDR3 coding DNA: TGTGCCAGTAGACACGCGGACAGCCTCTATGGCTACACCTTC. Amino acid sequence: CASRHADSLYGYTF.

The rearrangement links TRBV4-1 to TRBJ2-3; 14 bases agree with TRBD2. Germline V gene lookup returns CDR1 MGHRA and CDR2 YSYEKL. V gave up 2 bases and J gave up 6 bases; unmatched junction bases: 7. The CDR3 has 17 residues. CDR3 sequence reads: CASSQLGLAGGADTQYF. The CDR3 DNA sequence: TGCGCCAGCAGCCAATTAGGACTAGCGGGAGGAGCCGATACGCAGTATTTT.

This chain uses TRBV5-6 with TRBJ1-5; 9 nucleotides line up with TRBD1. The J segment lost 2 bases and the V segment lost 2 bases, leaving 5 bases of the junction unmatched. Germline V gene lookup returns CDR1 SGHDT and CDR2 YYEEEE. This CDR3 is built from 16 residues. CDR3 nucleotide sequence: TGTGCCAGCAGCTTCGGGAGGGACAGGGGCAATCAGCCCCAGCATTTT. Translated, it gives CASSFGRDRGNQPQHF.

The chain carries TRBV5-5 and TRBJ1-5; TRBD1 agrees at 10 bases. CDR3 length equals 16 residues. The ends lost 4 bases at V and 6 bases at J; junction bases unmatched: 10. Germline CDR1 SGHKS, CDR2 YYEKEE (reference sequence). The DNA for the CDR3 is TGTGCCAGCAGCGTAACAGGGACAGGGGAAGGTCAGCCCCAGCATTTT. It encodes CASSVTGTGEGQPQHF.

The gene calls are TRBV19 and TRBJ2-5; 12 bases agree with TRBD2. Germline V gives CDR1 LNHDA, CDR2 SQIVND (reference sequence). The CDR3 runs to 17 residues. Germline trimming cut 5 bases from V and 0 bases from J; bases unmatched to any gene: 7. This CDR3 reads CASSPPGLAGYQETQYF. The CDR3 nucleotides read TGTGCCAGTAGTCCTCCGGGACTAGCGGGCTACCAAGAGACCCAGTACTTC.

This chain joins TRBV7-8 and TRBJ2-1; D call uncertain. CDR1 SGHVS and CDR2 FQNEAQ come from the germline V gene. This CDR3 comprises 15 residues. Trimming took 2 bases from V and 0 from J, leaving 8 bases between them. CDR3 nucleotide sequence: TGTGCCAGCAGCTTACAGTCTGTCTCCTACAATGAGCAGTTCTTC. Its translation: CASSLQSVSYNEQFF.

The chain links TRBV11-2 to TRBJ1-2; D is possibly TRBD1 (5 bases). The CDR3 is 14 amino acids. Germline V CDR1 and CDR2: SGHAT, FQNNGV. V was clipped by 2 bases and J by 8 bases, with 15 bases between them. The CDR3 sequence: CASSLSPLNRGYTF. CDR3 nucleotide sequence: TGTGCCAGCAGCTTATCTCCCCTTAACAGGGGCTACACCTTC.

V is TRBV6-1 and J is TRBJ1-6; 8 bases are shared with TRBD1. Per germline, CDR1 MNHNS and CDR2 SASEGT. CDR3 length equals 16 residues. J lost 4 bases, V lost 2 bases, and 4 bases had no gene match. The CDR3 coding sequence is TGTGCCAGCAGTGAACGGACAGGGCTGTATAATTCACCCCTCCACTTT. Its translation: CASSERTGLYNSPLHF.

The rearrangement links TRBV4-2 to TRBJ1-1; 7 bases are shared with TRBD1. The J segment lost 1 base and the V segment lost 4 bases, leaving 6 bases of the junction unmatched. The CDR3 consists of 15 residues. Germline V gives CDR1 LGHNA, CDR2 YNFKEQ. In DNA, the CDR3 is TGTGCCAGCAGCCCCCGACAGGGATCGAACACTGAAGCTTTCTTT. Protein product: CASSPRQGSNTEAFF.

This clone was recorded a few times. The chain combines TRBV28 with TRBJ2-7, with D maybe TRBD2 (5 bases). Germline CDR1 is MDHEN and CDR2 is SYDVKM. The CDR3 runs 16 residues. V was pared by 3 bases and J by 0 bases, with 15 bases between. CDR3 residues: CASSFPGILNSYEQYF. CDR3 in DNA: TGTGCCAGCAGTTTCCCCGGGATCCTTAACTCCTACGAGCAGTACTTC.

This rearrangement joins TRBV14 to TRBJ2-7; D perhaps matches TRBD2 (5 bases). CDR1 is SGHDN and CDR2 is FVKESK in the germline V gene. The CDR3 has 15 amino acids. Trimming cost V 0 bases and J 5 bases, with 14 bases left between them. The CDR3 here is CASSQDFGRADEQYF. CDR3 nucleotide sequence: TGTGCCAGCAGCCAAGATTTCGGGCGGGCGGACGAGCAGTACTTC.

Remarks on this clone: The identical CDR3 is also encoded by other nucleotide sequences in the sample. V and J are TRBV10-3 and TRBJ1-3; 9 bases are shared with TRBD1. Germline CDR1 and CDR2: ENHRY and SYGVKD. This CDR3 comprises 13 residues. The trim removed 8 bases at V and 4 bases at J, leaving 3 bases unmatched. CDR3 sequence (DNA): TGTGCCATCGGGACAGGGAGCGGAAACACCATATATTTT. This gives the protein CAIGTGSGNTIYF.

This clone showed up just once. The chain couples TRBV28 to TRBJ2-7; the match to TRBD2 covers 13 bases. The germline gives CDR1 MDHEN, CDR2 SYDVKM. J gave up 2 bases and V 6 bases, and 4 bases lay outside the gene matches. The length of the CDR3 is 15 residues. The CDR3, as DNA: TGTGCCAGCAGCTGGGGACTAGCGGGAACCTACGAGCAGTACTTC. Translating it yields CASSWGLAGTYEQYF.

The rearrangement links TRBV4-1 to TRBJ2-2; D might be TRBD1 (6 bases). Per germline, CDR1 MGHRA and CDR2 YSYEKL. Trimming cost V 1 base and J 4 bases, with 16 bases left between them. This CDR3 is built from 17 residues. Here the CDR3 DNA reads TGCGCCAGCAGCCAAGTGCGACAGGTGGGGCCCACCGGGGAGCTGTTTTTT. It codes for CASSQVRQVGPTGELFF.

The CDR3 is CATAYFGFAGYTF. CDR3 coding DNA: TGTGCCACCGCCTATTTCGGGTTTGCTGGCTACACCTTC. The rearrangement links TRBV15 to TRBJ1-2, with unresolved D. Germline V gene data show CDR1 as LNHNV and CDR2 as YYDKDF (reference sequence). V lost 8 bases to trimming and J lost 7 bases, with 17 bases between them. This CDR3 contains 13 residues. Full variable domain (outside the CDR3, taken from reference TRBV15 and TRBJ1-2): DAMVIQNPRYQVTQFGKPVTLSCSQTLNHNVMYWYQQKSSQAPKLLFHYYDKDFNNEADTPDNFQSRRPNTSFCFLDIRSPGLGDTAMYLCATAYFGFAGYTFGSGTRLTVV.

The chain recombines TRBV28 with TRBJ1-1, with D tentatively TRBD1 (5 bases). The CDR3 spans 15 residues. With 6 bases removed from V and 2 bases from J, the gap between germline ends came to 16 bases. Germline lookup yields CDR1 MDHEN and CDR2 SYDVKM. In DNA, the CDR3 is TGTGCCAGCAGCCTCATCCCCGACAGTAACACTGAAGCTTTCTTT. The encoded protein is CASSLIPDSNTEAFF.

The V gene is TRBV15, the J gene TRBJ1-5; TRBD1 agrees at 8 bases. CDR3 size: 18 residues. With 0 bases clipped from V and 4 bases from J, the junction kept 11 bases outside the gene matches. Germline values: CDR1 LNHNV, CDR2 YYDKDF (reference sequence). In nucleotides, the CDR3 is TGTGCCACCAGCAGAGATTGGCTAAGACAGGGGAAGAATCAGCCCCAGCATTTT. It yields the protein CATSRDWLRQGKNQPQHF.

The V and J genes are TRBV9 and TRBJ2-1, with 11 positions matching TRBD2. Germline V gene lookup returns CDR1 SGDLS and CDR2 YYNGEE. J gave up 9 bases and V 3 bases, and 11 bases lay outside the gene matches. The CDR3 covers 16 residues. CDR3 sequence: CASSALIAGGPFEQFF. The CDR3 coding sequence is TGTGCCAGCAGCGCCCTTATAGCGGGAGGGCCGTTTGAGCAGTTCTTC.

The CDR3 DNA is TGTGCCAGCAGTACACGGACTAGCGGGAGAACCGACGAGCAGTACTTC. Translation gives CASSTRTSGRTDEQYF. The chain has TRBV27 and TRBJ2-7; 13 nucleotides agree with TRBD2. CDR3 length: 16 residues. With 5 bases clipped from V and 5 bases from J, the junction kept 9 bases outside the gene matches. In germline, CDR1 is MNHEY, CDR2 SMNVEV (reference sequence).

The chain joins TRBV30 to TRBJ1-4; D may be TRBD1 (6 bases). The germline gives CDR1 GTSNPN, CDR2 SVGIG (reference sequence). Trimming took 0 bases from V and 0 from J, leaving 11 bases between them. This CDR3 spans 16 amino acids. This chain's CDR3 is CAWSVDRIPTNEKLFF. The CDR3, as DNA: TGTGCCTGGAGTGTTGACAGGATCCCAACTAATGAAAAACTGTTTTTT.

The genes are TRBV5-6 and TRBJ2-7; 9 bases align to TRBD1. The V gene's germline CDR1 is SGHDT and CDR2 YYEEEE. CDR3 length: 14 amino acids. The junction had 7 bases not matched to a gene; V was cut back by 4 bases and J by 5 bases. The CDR3 DNA reads as TGTGCCAGCAGCCTTCGACAGGGGGGACACGAGCAGTACTTC. Residues: CASSLRQGGHEQYF.

This chain joins TRBV5-5 and TRBJ1-5; D not certain. This CDR3 has 14 amino acids. Germline values: CDR1 SGHKS, CDR2 YYEKEE (reference sequence). V was cut by 2 bases and J by 2 bases, with 8 bases left in between. The CDR3 region is CASSLVLGNQPQHF. The CDR3 DNA reads as TGTGCCAGCAGCTTAGTACTCGGCAATCAGCCCCAGCATTTT.

The chain has TRBV11-2 and TRBJ2-7; the D gene is possibly TRBD2 (6 bases). Germline V gene data show CDR1 as SGHAT and CDR2 as FQNNGV. V lost 2 bases, J lost 4 bases, and 18 bases lay in between. The CDR3 has 16 amino acids. DNA of the CDR3: TGTGCCAGCAGCTTAAGCGCGGGGATCTCCGGTTACGAGCAGTACTTC. This sequence encodes CASSLSAGISGYEQYF.